The 13 T cell receptor beta chains listed next were all sequenced from one sample in a study of cytomegalovirus exposure and HLA in healthy donors. A multiplex PCR was run with 60 Vbeta primers and 13 Jbeta primers. Sequencing used immunoSEQ multiplex PCR; TCRdb keeps in-frame clones, though not all of them. The table shows under 150,000 clones, with roughly four fifths occurring only once. Sequencing was performed on PBMCs. These receptors came from a man aged 35-49 years in good health and CMV-seropositive.

This chain links TRBV29-1 with TRBJ2-5; possible D gene TRBD1, 6 bases. Germline CDR1 is SQVTM and CDR2 is ANQGSEA. The ends were cut back, 6 bases at V and 11 bases at J, with 19 bases in the middle. The CDR3 runs 12 residues. The CDR3 sequence is CSVVTGSGEQYF. The CDR3 DNA sequence: TGCAGCGTCGTTACAGGGAGTGGTGAGCAGTACTTC.

The chain is built from TRBV5-1 and TRBJ2-1; the match to TRBD2 covers 9 bases. Per germline, CDR1 SGHRS and CDR2 YFSETQ. V shed 4 bases, J shed 7 bases, and the junction held 9 bases outside the gene matches. The CDR3 sequence is 15 residues long. This CDR3 reads CASSRWSGGQNEQFF. In DNA, the CDR3 is TGCGCCAGCAGCAGGTGGAGCGGGGGGCAAAATGAGCAGTTCTTC.

The J gene is TRBJ1-4, the V gene TRBV9; 8 positions match TRBD1. CDR3 length: 15 amino acids. With 4 bases clipped from V and 8 bases from J, the junction kept 10 bases outside the gene matches. Germline V gene data show CDR1 as SGDLS and CDR2 as YYNGEE. CDR3 sequence: CASSPLQGAGEKLFF. The CDR3 DNA is TGTGCCAGCAGCCCTCTTCAGGGGGCAGGGGAAAAACTGTTTTTT.

V gene TRBV5-4 combines with J gene TRBJ1-1; D gene unclear. The V and J ends lost 6 bases and 1 base respectively, with 7 bases between them. CDR1 and CDR2 (germline): SGHNT, YYREEE (reference sequence). The CDR3 runs to 12 residues. CDR3 nucleotides: TGTGCCAGCACGGGTTGGAACACTGAAGCTTTCTTT. Translation gives CASTGWNTEAFF.

This clone appeared a single time. This rearrangement joins TRBV7-8 to TRBJ2-5; TRBD2 might be the D (6 bases). The V gene's germline CDR1 is SGHVS and CDR2 FQNEAQ. This CDR3 region has 13 residues. The V and J ends lost 5 bases and 11 bases respectively, with 18 bases between them. The CDR3 nucleotides read TGTGCCAGCAGCGCGGGGCCAGCGAAAGAGCAGTACTTC. It is translated as CASSAGPAKEQYF.

This clone was detected a few times. In the same sample, other DNA sequences code for this CDR3. The chain carries TRBV7-3 and TRBJ2-3; D gene unclear. The ends were cut back, 3 bases at V and 4 bases at J, with 11 bases in the middle. The CDR3 has 14 amino acids. The germline V gene encodes CDR1 SGHTA and CDR2 FQGTGA. Here the CDR3 reads CASSLTGGPDTQYF. The CDR3 bases are TGTGCCAGCAGCTTGACCGGTGGGCCAGATACGCAGTATTTT.

The rearrangement uses TRBV5-1 and TRBJ1-2, with D possibly TRBD1 on 5 matching bases. The V gene lost 7 bases and the J gene lost 0 bases, with 13 bases spanning the gap. The CDR3 covers 14 residues. The V gene's germline CDR1 is SGHRS and CDR2 YFSETQ. CDR3 sequence reads: CASGLDTPNYGYTF. The CDR3 DNA reads TGCGCCAGCGGCCTGGACACCCCTAACTATGGCTACACCTTC.

The chain is built from TRBV7-9 and TRBJ1-2; TRBD1 aligns across 8 bases. Germline CDR1 reads SEHNR; CDR2 reads FQNEAQ (reference sequence). The CDR3 sequence is 14 residues long. V lost 3 bases, J lost 5 bases, and 5 bases stayed unmatched. The CDR3 DNA follows: TGTGCCAGCAGCTTCTTGACAGGGGATTATGGCTACACCTTC. Its protein product is CASSFLTGDYGYTF.

V gene TRBV28 combines with J gene TRBJ2-7; no definite D call. The CDR3 is 12 amino acids. Per the germline V gene, CDR1 is MDHEN and CDR2 is SYDVKM. Between the trimmed V and J ends, which lost 8 bases and 0 bases, there was a span of 8 bases. CDR3 region: CASLRGSYEQYF. Written as DNA, the CDR3 is TGTGCCAGCCTGCGAGGCTCCTACGAGCAGTACTTC.

The rearrangement joins TRBV6-1 to TRBJ2-7, with 8 bases identical to TRBD2. The CDR3 loop spans 15 amino acids. Trimming took 8 bases from V and 7 from J; bases not matched to a gene: 16. The germline V gene encodes CDR1 MNHNS and CDR2 SASEGT. CDR3 in amino acids: CASFRGGLISGEQYF. The CDR3 coding sequence is TGTGCCAGCTTCCGGGGGGGACTCATCTCGGGGGAGCAGTACTTC.

About this clone: The junction departs from the called germline gene at one end, perhaps through a read error. The same CDR3 is also encoded by other DNA sequences in this sample. The rearrangement links TRBV19 to TRBJ1-1; a possible D gene is TRBD1 (5 bases). In germline, CDR1 is LNHDA, CDR2 SQIVND (reference sequence). This CDR3 comprises 15 residues. CDR3 DNA: TGTGCCAGTAGCATAGAAGGAAGGGGTCGACCTGAAGCTTTCTTT. This gives the protein CASSIEGRGRPEAFF.

The chain is built from TRBV15 and TRBJ2-3, with a possible D match to TRBD2 (6 bases). The CDR3 consists of 23 residues. V was trimmed by 3 bases and J by 0 bases, leaving 34 bases between them. Germline V gene lookup returns CDR1 LNHNV and CDR2 YYDKDF (reference sequence). The CDR3 DNA reads as TGTGCCACCAGCAGTCCCCCGGGCGCGGGTGAGGGAGGAGAGTGGCATAGCACAGATACGCAGTATTTT. As protein: CATSSPPGAGEGGEWHSTDTQYF.

A word on this clone: At one end the junction does not follow the germline gene, possibly because of a read error. The rearrangement uses TRBV7-9 and TRBJ2-1; perhaps TRBD1 as D (5 bases). The germline gives CDR1 SEHNR, CDR2 FQNEAQ (reference sequence). The CDR3 covers 15 residues. The CDR3, as DNA: TGTTCCAGCAGCTTAACCCTAGGGGACTACAATGAGCAGTTCTTC. Translating gives CSSSLTLGDYNEQFF.